This is a list of T cell receptor beta chains from one sample in a study of T cells and Merkel cell carcinoma outcomes. Profiled with immunoSEQ multiplex PCR; TCRdb holds only in-frame clones, not every one. Among 8,000 to 9,500 clones, 80% to 85% were seen once, and the ten largest hold 2% to 3%. Source material: tumor tissue from Merkel cell carcinoma. The receptors derive from a human donor with Merkel cell carcinoma. Both conserved end residues are part of each CDR3. The size of a clone is reported for some rows only, either as once, few or many, or as a class for expanded clones.

CDR3: CSVGWGAAQETQYF
size: .
V: TRBV29-1
J: TRBJ2-5

CDR3: CASSRDNNQPQHF
size: .
V: TRBV18
J: TRBJ1-5

CDR3: CARNYEQYF
size: .
V: TRBV7-7
J: TRBJ2-7

CDR3: CASSTAKNTEAFF
size: .
V: TRBV18
J: TRBJ1-1

CDR3: CASSLEPSNEKLFF
size: .
V: TRBV5-6
J: TRBJ1-4

CDR3: CASSFGGQGSGGYTF
size: .
V: TRBV5-1
J: TRBJ1-2

CDR3: CASSLLQWNQPQHF
size: .
V: TRBV28
J: TRBJ1-5

CDR3: CASSFQGGNYNEQFF
size: .
V: TRBV27
J: TRBJ2-1

CDR3: CASSLQDRADIQYF
size: .
V: TRBV7-9
J: TRBJ2-4

CDR3: CASSSTQGAGEQYF
size: .
V: TRBV5-1
J: TRBJ2-7

CDR3: CASSLASGITSYEQYF
size: .
V: TRBV7-9
J: TRBJ2-7

CDR3: CASSPGTGELFF
size: .
V: TRBV18
J: TRBJ2-2

CDR3: CASSILDKSNQPQHF
size: .
V: TRBV19
J: TRBJ1-5

CDR3: CASSQLNSPLHF
size: once
V: TRBV7-6
J: TRBJ1-6

CDR3: CAIVRSGLWYSNQPQHF
size: .
V: TRBV10-3
J: TRBJ1-5

CDR3: CASSEYNEQYF
size: once
V: TRBV6-1
J: TRBJ2-7

CDR3: CASSPRSGRGETQYF
size: .
V: TRBV19
J: TRBJ2-5

CDR3: CASSTGWRDAGNEQFF
size: few
V: TRBV5-4
J: TRBJ2-1

CDR3: CASSLTQETQYF
size: once
V: TRBV5-1
J: TRBJ2-5

CDR3: CASSLEGRMNTEAFF
size: .
V: TRBV5-1
J: TRBJ1-1

CDR3: CASSLAQGGYSPLHF
size: .
V: TRBV11-2
J: TRBJ1-6

CDR3: CASSLDPAGADTQYF
size: .
V: TRBV5-1
J: TRBJ2-3

CDR3: CASGTQKTSGGQETQYF
size: .
V: TRBV7-2
J: TRBJ2-5

CDR3: CSVGGLAGYTDTQYF
size: .
V: TRBV29-1
J: TRBJ2-3

CDR3: CASSLYGSTGGSYNSPLHF
size: .
V: TRBV7-8
J: TRBJ1-6

CDR3: CASRGGYGYTF
size: once
V: TRBV28
J: TRBJ1-2

CDR3: CASSTSGTEFEQYF
size: .
V: TRBV5-4
J: TRBJ2-7

CDR3: CASSLSGATEAFF
size: .
V: TRBV5-1
J: TRBJ1-1

CDR3: CASSLAQGATEAFF
size: once
V: TRBV5-1
J: TRBJ1-1

CDR3: CASLRDRVGGTEAFF
size: few
V: TRBV28
J: TRBJ1-1

CDR3: CSLGQGSETQYF
size: .
V: TRBV29-1
J: TRBJ2-5

CDR3: CASRSIGGGRPSEQYF
size: .
V: TRBV2
J: TRBJ2-7

CDR3: CASSLAGGYNTQYF
size: .
V: TRBV7-9
J: TRBJ2-3

CDR3: CASSLGTGGIGANVLTF
size: .
V: TRBV7-9
J: TRBJ2-6

CDR3: CASSFSGVGDNEQFF
size: .
V: TRBV28
J: TRBJ2-1

CDR3: CASSVTGLAGGSTDTQYF
size: once
V: TRBV5-1
J: TRBJ2-3

CDR3: CASRTLKIYEQFF
size: .
V: TRBV6-6
J: TRBJ2-1

CDR3: CASSVAGGNSPLHF
size: few
V: TRBV9
J: TRBJ1-6

CDR3: CASSLDSGGYEQYF
size: .
V: TRBV7-2
J: TRBJ2-7

CDR3: CASSLRTDLNYGYTF
size: .
V: TRBV6-5
J: TRBJ1-2

CDR3: CASSSLDTYLF
size: .
V: TRBV6-6
J: TRBJ2-7

CDR3: CASSPKSTDTQYF
size: .
V: TRBV18
J: TRBJ2-3

CDR3: CASSQDSRKHNEQFF
size: .
V: TRBV4-3
J: TRBJ2-1

CDR3: CASSEALTPETQYF
size: .
V: TRBV6-1
J: TRBJ2-5

CDR3: CASSLSGTGGSEAFF
size: .
V: TRBV27
J: TRBJ1-1

CDR3: CASSSGQGPQETQYF
size: .
V: TRBV11-3
J: TRBJ2-5

CDR3: CASSLDIPGANVLTF
size: .
V: TRBV5-1
J: TRBJ2-6

CDR3: CASSESRTGGASGANVLTF
size: .
V: TRBV10-2
J: TRBJ2-6

CDR3: CASSLGGFRVVNIQYF
size: .
V: TRBV5-4
J: TRBJ2-4

CDR3: CASRGDTGGRGYTF
size: .
V: TRBV5-1
J: TRBJ1-2

CDR3: CASSFGSGTGGKKLFF
size: .
V: TRBV5-8
J: TRBJ1-4

CDR3: CASSFSAGQGKSAIYF
size: .
V: TRBV5-1
J: TRBJ1-3